Below are 3 T cell receptor beta chains sequenced from a single sample in a study of blood T cell repertoires in COVID-19. Produced via immunoSEQ multiplex PCR; TCRdb's table is partial and in-frame only. Among approximately 230,000 clones listed, 70% to 90% were seen once. Input material: peripheral blood. These receptors originate from a man aged 18 to 29 with active or convalescent COVID-19.

This rearrangement joins TRBV7-2 to TRBJ1-2, with a weak D call TRBD1 (6 bases). The V gene lost 4 bases and the J gene lost 8 bases, with 11 bases spanning the gap. This CDR3 contains 12 residues. Per the germline V gene, CDR1 is SGHTA and CDR2 is FQGNSA. Written as DNA, the CDR3 is TGTGCCAGCAGCTCGACCAGGGGCGGCTACACCTTC. Its translation is CASSSTRGGYTF. Looking up the rest from reference TRBV7-2 and TRBJ1-2 gives the full variable domain: GAGVSQSPSNKVTEKGKDVELRCDPISGHTALYWYRQSLGQGLEFLIYFQGNSAPDKSGLPSDRFSAERTGGSVSTLTIQRTQQEDSAVYLCASSSTRGGYTFGSGTRLTVV.

The gene calls are TRBV5-4 and TRBJ2-5; D remains unclear. The CDR3 extends over 12 amino acids. Germline lookup yields CDR1 SGHNT and CDR2 YYREEE (reference sequence). The V end lost 3 bases, the J end lost 5 bases, and 8 bases lay between the germline ends. CDR3: CASSSDGETQYF. In nucleotides, the CDR3 is TGTGCCAGCAGCTCCGACGGGGAGACCCAGTACTTC.

V gene TRBV5-5 combines with J gene TRBJ1-2, with TRBD1 matching 8 bases. The trim removed 5 bases at V and 6 bases at J, leaving 6 bases unmatched. The CDR3 contains 13 residues. The germline V gene has CDR1 SGHKS and CDR2 YYEKEE (reference sequence). CDR3 residues: CASRSDRAHGYTF. The CDR3 DNA reads as TGTGCCAGCAGATCGGACAGGGCCCATGGCTACACCTTC.